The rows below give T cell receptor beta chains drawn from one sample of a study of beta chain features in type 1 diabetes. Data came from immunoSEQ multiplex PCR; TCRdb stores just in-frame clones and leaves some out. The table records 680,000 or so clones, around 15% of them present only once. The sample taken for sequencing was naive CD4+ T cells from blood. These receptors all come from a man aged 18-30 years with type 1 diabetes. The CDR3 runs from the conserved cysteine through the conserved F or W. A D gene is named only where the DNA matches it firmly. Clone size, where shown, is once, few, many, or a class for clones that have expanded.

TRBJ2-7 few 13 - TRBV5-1 CASSLEPTGEQYF TGCGCCAGCAGCTTGGAGCCTACGGGTGAGCAGTACTTC
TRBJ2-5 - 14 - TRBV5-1 CASSLGGYQETQYF TGCGCCAGCAGCTTGGGAGGATACCAAGAGACCCAGTACTTC
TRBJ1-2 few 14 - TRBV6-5 CASSETSRNYGYTF TGTGCCAGCAGTGAAACGTCGCGAAACTATGGCTACACCTTC
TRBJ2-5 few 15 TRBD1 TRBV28 CASSLRGQPGETQYF TGTGCCAGCAGTTTAAGGGGACAGCCGGGGGAGACCCAGTACTTC
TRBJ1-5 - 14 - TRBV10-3 CAISGYRDHQPQHF TGTGCCATCAGTGGTTATAGGGACCATCAGCCCCAGCATTTT
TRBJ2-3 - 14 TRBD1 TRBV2 CASHEQGVADTQYF TGTGCCAGCCATGAACAGGGGGTTGCAGATACGCAGTATTTT
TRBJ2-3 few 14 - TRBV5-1 CASSMGHGTDTQYF TGCGCCAGCAGCATGGGACACGGCACAGATACGCAGTATTTT
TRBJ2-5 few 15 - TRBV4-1 CASSPPGGAQETQYF TGCGCCAGCAGCCCACCTGGGGGGGCCCAAGAGACCCAGTACTTC
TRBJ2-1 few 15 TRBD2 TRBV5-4 CASSLASGVGNEQFF TGTGCCAGCAGCTTGGCTAGCGGGGTTGGGAATGAGCAGTTCTTC
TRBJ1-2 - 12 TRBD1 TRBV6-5 CASTDRDYGYTF TGTGCCAGCACCGACAGGGACTATGGCTACACCTTC
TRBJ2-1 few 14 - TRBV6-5 CASSYGKGTNEQFF TGTGCCAGCAGTTACGGGAAGGGTACCAATGAGCAGTTCTTC
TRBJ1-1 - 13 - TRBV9 CASTQTPGTEAFF TGTGCCAGCACGCAGACACCGGGCACTGAAGCTTTCTTT
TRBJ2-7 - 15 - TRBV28 CASSVPGETSYEQYF TGTGCCAGCAGTGTCCCAGGGGAGACATCCTACGAGCAGTACTTC
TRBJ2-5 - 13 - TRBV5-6 CASSLEPTETQYF TGTGCCAGCAGCTTGGAGCCCACCGAGACCCAGTACTTC
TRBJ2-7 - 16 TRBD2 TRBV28 CASTPAGGSYSYEQYF TGTGCCAGCACTCCCGCGGGGGGCAGCTACTCCTACGAGCAGTACTTC
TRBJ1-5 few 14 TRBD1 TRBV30 CAWSADREDQPQHF TGTGCCTGGAGTGCGGACAGGGAGGATCAGCCCCAGCATTTT
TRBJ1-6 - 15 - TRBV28 CASSFSRTSNSPLHF TGTGCCAGCAGTTTCTCTCGGACCTCCAATTCACCCCTCCACTTT
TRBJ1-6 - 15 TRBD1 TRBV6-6 CASSPFGQGGSPLHF TGTGCCAGCAGCCCTTTCGGACAGGGCGGTTCACCCCTCCACTTT
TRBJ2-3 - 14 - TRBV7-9 CASSSPPDGDTQYF TGTGCCAGCAGCTCCCCCCCGGACGGAGATACGCAGTATTTT
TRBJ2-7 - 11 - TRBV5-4 CASSRLHEQYF TGTGCCAGCAGCCGGTTGCACGAGCAGTACTTC
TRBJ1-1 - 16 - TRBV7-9 CASSSTFRGMNTEAFF TGTGCCAGCAGCTCGACATTCCGGGGGATGAACACTGAAGCTTTCTTT
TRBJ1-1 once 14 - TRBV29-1 CSVGVDGLDTEAFF TGCAGCGTTGGGGTCGACGGACTGGACACTGAAGCTTTCTTT
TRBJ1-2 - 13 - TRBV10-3 CAISESLGYGYTF TGTGCCATCAGTGAGAGCCTAGGGTATGGCTACACCTTC
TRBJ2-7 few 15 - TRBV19 CASSAKQGLNYEQYF TGTGCCAGTAGTGCCAAACAGGGATTAAACTACGAGCAGTACTTC
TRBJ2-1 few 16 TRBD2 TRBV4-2 CASSQEWGGLYNEQFF TGTGCCAGCAGCCAAGAGTGGGGGGGTCTCTACAATGAGCAGTTCTTC
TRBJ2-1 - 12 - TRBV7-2 CASSRPGNEQFF TGTGCCAGCTCCCGGCCGGGCAATGAGCAGTTCTTC
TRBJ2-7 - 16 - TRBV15 CATSRDSVDGPYEQYF TGTGCCACCAGCAGAGATTCAGTGGACGGACCCTACGAGCAGTACTTC
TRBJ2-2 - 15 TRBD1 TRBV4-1 CASSQGQVPSGELFF TGCGCCAGCAGCCAGGGACAGGTTCCCAGCGGGGAGCTGTTTTTT
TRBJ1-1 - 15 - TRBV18 CASSPTAGPGTEAFF TGTGCCAGCTCACCCACTGCAGGGCCGGGCACTGAAGCTTTCTTT
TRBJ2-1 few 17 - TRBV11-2 CASSFRSTGETYNEQFF TGTGCCAGCAGCTTTAGGAGCACCGGGGAAACCTACAATGAGCAGTTCTTC
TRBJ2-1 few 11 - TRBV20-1 CSARWYNEQFF TGCAGTGCTAGATGGTACAATGAGCAGTTCTTC
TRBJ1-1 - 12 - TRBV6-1 CASSEWNTEAFF TGTGCCAGCAGTGAATGGAACACTGAAGCTTTCTTT
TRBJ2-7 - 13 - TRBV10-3 CAISESKMDEQYF TGTGCCATCAGTGAGTCGAAGATGGACGAGCAGTACTTC
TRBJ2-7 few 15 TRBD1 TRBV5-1 CASSLGRTGPYEQYF TGCGCCAGCAGCTTGGGAAGGACAGGACCCTACGAGCAGTACTTC
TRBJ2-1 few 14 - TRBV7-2 CASSLAQLAGEQFF TGTGCCAGCAGCTTAGCGCAACTAGCCGGGGAGCAGTTCTTC
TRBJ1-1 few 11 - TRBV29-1 CSAVGVEEAFF TGCAGCGCCGTGGGGGTAGAAGAAGCTTTCTTT
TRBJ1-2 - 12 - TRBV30 CASPWGVGGYTF TGTGCCTCCCCATGGGGGGTGGGTGGCTACACCTTC
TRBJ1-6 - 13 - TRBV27 CASSRKGDSPLHF TGTGCCAGCAGCCGTAAGGGAGATTCACCCCTCCACTTT
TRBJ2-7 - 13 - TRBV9 CASSDGPNYEQYF TGTGCCAGCAGCGACGGACCGAATTACGAGCAGTACTTC
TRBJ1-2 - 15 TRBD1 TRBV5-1 CASSTQEQGADGYTF TGCGCCAGCAGCACCCAAGAACAGGGGGCTGATGGCTACACCTTC
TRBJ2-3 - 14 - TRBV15 CATSGHLDTDTQYF TGTGCCACCTCGGGACACCTAGACACAGATACGCAGTATTTT
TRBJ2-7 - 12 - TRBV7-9 CASSLGDYEQYF TGTGCCAGCAGCTTAGGAGACTACGAGCAGTACTTC
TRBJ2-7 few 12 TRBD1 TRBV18 CASSPDRVEQYF TGTGCCAGCTCACCAGACAGGGTCGAGCAGTACTTC
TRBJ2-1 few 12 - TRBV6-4 CASSDWDNEQFF TGTGCCAGCAGTGATTGGGACAATGAGCAGTTCTTC
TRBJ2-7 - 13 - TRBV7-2 CASSFFSSYEQYF TGTGCCAGCAGCTTTTTCTCCTCCTACGAGCAGTACTTC